These 16 T cell receptor beta chains were sequenced from one sample in a study of shared clonotypes between healthy human individuals. Assay used: immunoSEQ multiplex PCR; TCRdb lists only in-frame clones, some missing. The sample consists of around 550,000 clones, around 96% of them appearing once. CD45RO-negative, CCR7-selected cells formed the naive CD8 fraction, which excluded terminally differentiated effector memory CD45RA+ cells. Specimen: naive CD8+ T cells sorted from blood. The receptors come from a woman in her twenties or thirties in good health.

The V gene is TRBV7-9, the J gene TRBJ2-1, with 8 positions matching TRBD2. The CDR3 sequence is 15 residues long. Germline loops: CDR1 SEHNR, CDR2 FQNEAQ (reference sequence). V was pared by 7 bases and J by 4 bases, with 9 bases of the junction left unmatched. DNA for the CDR3: TGTGCCAGCATCGTGACCGGGACTAGTTACAATGAGCAGTTCTTC. Translation gives CASIVTGTSYNEQFF. The full variable domain, in which reference TRBV7-9 and TRBJ2-1 provide the parts outside the CDR3, is DTGVSQNPRHKITKRGQNVTFRCDPISEHNRLYWYRQTLGQGPEFLTYFQNEAQLEKSRLLSDRFSAERPKGSFSTLEIQRTEQGDSAMYLCASIVTGTSYNEQFFGPGTRLTVL.

The chain carries TRBV28 and TRBJ2-7, with D unresolved. Germline values: CDR1 MDHEN, CDR2 SYDVKM. V was cut by 2 bases and J by 4 bases, with 15 bases left in between. This CDR3 region has 15 residues. DNA of the CDR3: TGTGCCAGCAGTTTAACTATCGGCATCGCGTACGAGCAGTACTTC. It codes for CASSLTIGIAYEQYF. Variable domain in full (rest from reference TRBV28 and TRBJ2-7): DVKVTQSSRYLVKRTGEKVFLECVQDMDHENMFWYRQDPGLGLRLIYFSYDVKMKEKGDIPEGYSVSREKKERFSLILESASTNQTSMYLCASSLTIGIAYEQYFGPGTRLTVT.

The CDR3 nucleotides are TGTGCCAGCAGCTTAATCCTCAGTGAGCAGTTCTTC. Translating gives CASSLILSEQFF. V and J are TRBV7-9 and TRBJ2-1, with D hard to call. Germline lookup yields CDR1 SEHNR and CDR2 FQNEAQ (reference sequence). Trimming removed 2 bases at V and 9 bases at J, with 8 bases between. This CDR3 contains 12 residues. The whole variable domain, filled in from reference TRBV7-9 and TRBJ2-1, reads DTGVSQNPRHKITKRGQNVTFRCDPISEHNRLYWYRQTLGQGPEFLTYFQNEAQLEKSRLLSDRFSAERPKGSFSTLEIQRTEQGDSAMYLCASSLILSEQFFGPGTRLTVL.

The chain links TRBV20-1 to TRBJ1-4; D is possibly TRBD1 (5 bases). This CDR3 is built from 11 residues. Germline V gene data show CDR1 as DFQATT and CDR2 as SNEGSKA (reference sequence). V shed 5 bases and J shed 10 bases, with 11 bases lying between them. The CDR3 loop is CSAQAGGKLFF. The CDR3 DNA follows: TGCAGTGCTCAAGCTGGGGGAAAACTGTTTTTT.

This clone has just one count. The rearrangement links TRBV20-1 to TRBJ2-5; no clear D. This CDR3 has 11 residues. Germline loops: CDR1 DFQATT, CDR2 SNEGSKA (reference sequence). The germline V and J ends were trimmed by 6 bases and 5 bases, with 10 bases remaining between them. CDR3 nucleotide sequence: TGCAGTGCGTGGCTAGTCGAGACCCAGTACTTC. It specifies CSAWLVETQYF.

The chain is built from TRBV27 and TRBJ2-1; a weak D match, TRBD2 (5 bases). Between the trimmed V and J ends, which lost 5 bases and 1 base, there was a span of 15 bases. CDR3 size: 16 residues. The germline CDR1 and CDR2 sequences are MNHEY and SMNVEV (reference sequence). Here the CDR3 DNA reads TGTGCCAGCAGTCCGGGGAGTCCCCCATCCTACAATGAGCAGTTCTTC. Its translation is CASSPGSPPSYNEQFF.

This chain connects TRBV5-1 to TRBJ2-7; a weak D match, TRBD1 (6 bases). Trimming left V 1 base short and J 6 bases short, with 17 bases between. This CDR3 is 15 amino acids long. The germline V gene has CDR1 SGHRS and CDR2 YFSETQ. Written as DNA, the CDR3 is TGCGCCAGCAGCTTGCAAGGGGGTTGGGGGTCCGAGCAGTACTTC. It yields the protein CASSLQGGWGSEQYF.

Regarding this clone: This same CDR3 is encoded by further DNA sequences in the sample. The chain joins TRBV28 to TRBJ2-7; D is ambiguous. The length of the CDR3 is 13 residues. The V end was cut by 3 bases, the J end by 1 base, with 7 bases between. Germline V gene lookup returns CDR1 MDHEN and CDR2 SYDVKM. The CDR3 protein is CASSFGRSYEQYF. The CDR3 DNA is TGTGCCAGCAGTTTTGGCAGGTCCTACGAGCAGTACTTC.

This clone was seen just once. The rearrangement uses TRBV28 and TRBJ1-4; no firm D call. This CDR3 region has 15 residues. V lost 2 bases and J 10 bases, leaving 17 bases between the germline ends. Germline CDR1 reads MDHEN; CDR2 reads SYDVKM. CDR3 sequence: CASSLLLPTPGKLFF. The CDR3, as DNA: TGTGCCAGCAGTTTACTTTTACCGACCCCGGGAAAACTGTTTTTT.

This chain links TRBV11-2 with TRBJ1-1; 8 bases line up with TRBD1. The length of the CDR3 is 18 residues. Germline V gene data show CDR1 as SGHAT and CDR2 as FQNNGV. Unmatched junction bases numbered 14, after V lost 5 bases and J lost 0 bases. CDR3 loop: CASSPHRGSHPMNTEAFF. The CDR3, as DNA: TGTGCCAGCAGCCCACACAGGGGGTCCCACCCTATGAACACTGAAGCTTTCTTT.

The chain's CDR3 is CASRFLGASDTQYF. DNA of the CDR3: TGTGCCAGCAGGTTTCTCGGAGCATCCGATACGCAGTATTTT. The V gene is TRBV27, the J gene TRBJ2-3; D is unresolved. Germline CDR1 is MNHEY and CDR2 is SMNVEV (reference sequence). CDR3 length equals 14 residues. V lost 6 bases, J lost 6 bases, and 16 bases lay in between.

CDR3 nucleotide sequence: TGTGCCAGCAGTTTAATTGGGGTCCGGACTGAGCAGTTCTTC. Translating gives CASSLIGVRTEQFF. The J gene is TRBJ2-1, the V gene TRBV28; D gene uncertain. The V gene's germline CDR1 is MDHEN and CDR2 SYDVKM. CDR3 size: 14 residues. V lost 2 bases to trimming and J lost 9 bases, with 14 bases between them.

J is TRBJ2-1 and V is TRBV9; 7 nucleotides line up with TRBD2. The trim removed 3 bases at V and 0 bases at J, leaving 3 bases unmatched. The CDR3 sequence is 15 residues long. Germline CDR1 reads SGDLS; CDR2 reads YYNGEE. The CDR3 DNA reads TGTGCCAGCAGCGACGGCGGGAGCTCCTACAATGAGCAGTTCTTC. Its protein product is CASSDGGSSYNEQFF.

The chain has TRBV29-1 and TRBJ1-1; D uncertain. This CDR3 contains 12 residues. Germline-derived CDR1 and CDR2 are SQVTM and ANQGSEA. V was pared by 1 base and J by 7 bases, with 10 bases between. This CDR3 reads CSVEGNSIEAFF. CDR3 sequence (DNA): TGCAGCGTTGAAGGCAACAGTATTGAAGCTTTCTTT.

This rearrangement joins TRBV6-5 to TRBJ2-1, with D perhaps matching TRBD2 (5 bases). The V end lost 0 bases, the J end lost 4 bases, and 13 bases lay between the germline ends. Per germline, CDR1 MNHEY and CDR2 SVGAGI. The CDR3 length is 16 residues. As DNA, the CDR3 is TGTGCCAGCAGTTACTCGAATTTAGCGCCTTACAATGAGCAGTTCTTC. Residues: CASSYSNLAPYNEQFF.

The CDR3 sequence: CASGSGTDNQPQHF. The CDR3 nucleotides read TGTGCCAGTGGCTCCGGGACAGACAATCAGCCCCAGCATTTT. The V and J genes are TRBV19 and TRBJ1-5; 7 bases map to TRBD1. Trimming cost V 8 bases and J 3 bases; bases outside gene matches: 7. In germline, CDR1 is LNHDA, CDR2 SQIVND (reference sequence). The CDR3 length is 14 residues.